Listed below are T cell receptor beta chains from one sample, sequenced in a study of shared clonotypes between healthy human individuals. Assay used: immunoSEQ multiplex PCR; TCRdb lists only in-frame clones, some missing. The repertoire has roughly 2,500,000 clones, 93% of them found once; the top ten carry 0.36%. The sequenced sample was naive CD4+ T cells from PBMCs. These receptors originate from a man between 18 and 29 years old in good health. Some clones in this sample may be carry-over from other donors' samples. Each CDR3 is given with its conserved first and last residue. D genes are given only for firm matches. Clone size appears in some rows only: once, few, many, or a class for an expanded clone.

>TRBJ2-3|TRBV5-4|-|once
TGTGCCAGCAGCCCTTCGGGCGGGGGCCCCCGCGGCCAAGATACGCAGTATTTT
CASSPSGGGPRGQDTQYF
>TRBJ1-4|TRBV4-3|TRBD1|-
TGCGCCAGCAGCCCAAGAGGGGGACAGGGGAATGAAAAACTGTTTTTT
CASSPRGGQGNEKLFF
>TRBJ2-5|TRBV7-4|TRBD2|-
TGTGCCAGCAGGGTACGGTCGCGGGGGGAGACCCAGTACTTC
CASRVRSRGETQYF
>TRBJ2-5|TRBV30|-|-
TGTGCCTGGAGCGGGACGGCCAGGGAGACCCAGTACTTC
CAWSGTARETQYF
>TRBJ1-1|TRBV29-1|TRBD1|-
TGCAGCGTTGTCCCGGCCACACAGGGGGTCATTTCGTACACTGAAGCTTTCTTT
CSVVPATQGVISYTEAFF
>TRBJ2-7|TRBV5-1|-|-
TGCGCCAGCAGCTTTTTGGACACTCTGGACGAGCAGTACTTC
CASSFLDTLDEQYF
>TRBJ1-2|TRBV5-1|TRBD1|-
TGCGCCAGCAGGGAACCCGGGACAGGGTACTATGGCTACACCTTC
CASREPGTGYYGYTF
>TRBJ2-5|TRBV11-3|-|-
TGTGCCAGCAGCTTACAGGGTGGAGAGACCCAGTACTTC
CASSLQGGETQYF
>TRBJ1-4|TRBV4-1|TRBD1|-
TGCGCCAGCCGGAACACGGGCCGAGACAGGGGTGAAAAACTGTTTTTT
CASRNTGRDRGEKLFF
>TRBJ1-3|TRBV19|-|few
TGTGCCAGTAGCTTCTCGAGCTCTGGAAACACCATATATTTT
CASSFSSSGNTIYF
>TRBJ2-7|TRBV28|TRBD1|-
TGTGCCAGCAGTCGCGGACAGGGGGGTCACGAGCAGTACTTC
CASSRGQGGHEQYF
>TRBJ2-2|TRBV19|TRBD1|-
TGTGCCAGTTGGGACAGACCGAACACCGGGGAGCTGTTTTTT
CASWDRPNTGELFF
>TRBJ1-5|TRBV30|TRBD1|-
TGTGCCTGGAGGACAGGGTTCAATCAGCCCCAGCATTTT
CAWRTGFNQPQHF
>TRBJ1-2|TRBV7-8|-|-
TGTGCCAGCAGCAATTACGTGGACGGCCGCTTCACCTTC
CASSNYVDGRFTF
>TRBJ2-7|TRBV7-9|TRBD1|-
TGTGCCAGCAGCGGTACCGGGACAGACTCCTACGAGCAGTACTTC
CASSGTGTDSYEQYF
>TRBJ1-5|TRBV2|-|few
TGTGCCAGCAGGGAGACAGGTCAGCCCCAGCATTTT
CASRETGQPQHF